This TCR beta chain was identified during a study of response to subunit inactivated influenza vaccine. TCRdb processed the RT-PCR reads anew with MiXCR; each CDR3 protein has one entry. In the table there are approximately 500,000 distinct CDR3 sequences, around 13% of which are singletons. This clonotype has more than one count but fewer than ten. The germline V gene encodes CDR1 DFQATT and CDR2 SNEGSKA (reference sequence). This CDR3 contains 14 residues. The V segment lost 6 bases and the J segment 3 bases; nucleotides outside the gene matches: 6. The V and J genes are TRBV20-1 and TRBJ2-1; TRBD2 matches at 9 bases. The sequences come from PBMCs from blood, collected 40 to 50 days after vaccination. The clonotype was recovered from a man over 45 who received an inactivated influenza vaccine. CDR3 residues: CSAPGLADYNEQFF. The CDR3 bases are TGCAGTGCCCCGGGACTAGCTGACTACAATGAGCAGTTCTTC.